This T cell receptor (beta chain) was sequenced during a study of technical replicates of blood from several donors. Per germline, CDR1 SGDLS and CDR2 YYNGEE. There are 16 residues in the CDR3. Trimming stripped 3 bases from V and 4 bases from J, with 17 bases between. Using immunoSEQ multiplex PCR, the repertoire was profiled, and TCRdb retains in-frame clones only, with some absent. The sample has about 88,000 clones, 92% seen once; the top ten hold around 0.3%. The chain has TRBV9 and TRBJ2-1; D is uncertain. Sequencing used T cells isolated from PBMCs. The receptor was derived from a human donor in good health. The CDR3 protein is CASSAQNPENYNEQFF. The DNA of the CDR3 is TGTGCCAGCAGCGCTCAAAACCCAGAAAATTACAATGAGCAGTTCTTC. The full variable domain, rest sourced from reference TRBV9 and TRBJ2-1, is DSGVTQTPKHLITATGQRVTLRCSPRSGDLSVYWYQQSLDQGLQFLIQYYNGEERAKGNILERFSAQQFPDLHSELNLSSLELGDSALYFCASSAQNPENYNEQFFGPGTRLTVL.